This TCR beta chain was retrieved from a study of CD8 T cell repertoires and HIV-1 epitope variants (dated by TCRdb to 2019 to 2021). Looking at the study overall: T cells were stimulated in separate culture wells with each of twenty-five peptides representing autologous and known Gag and Nef epitope variants. The control conditions were a CMV, EBV and flu peptide pool, the Ebola AY9 epitope as a negative control, and a well with no peptide. T cells were enriched using the EasySep Human T Cell Enrichment Kit and then co-cultured with an equal number of autologous T cell-negative cells acting as antigen-presenting cells. A 1M T cell aliquot was kept as an uncultured baseline condition, separate from the roughly 90 T cell cultures. Running each culture condition in triplicate, except for one peptide done in duplicate, gave a total of around 90 T cell cultures. The epitopes tested covered three Gag epitope families plus Nef HW9 and YT9. For approximately ten days the cultures were kept in IMDM with gentamicin, and on days 3 and 7 half of the media was changed with IL-2, IL-7 and IL-15 added.

The EasySep Human CD8+ T Cell Enrichment Kit was used on day 10 to isolate CD8+ T cells from every culture. Cut back by 0 bases and 5 bases, the V and J ends lie 9 bases apart. The CDR3 runs 13 residues from the cysteine to the phenylalanine. The only DNA kept is the CDR3, 39 bases in frame from the first base. The germline V gene encodes CDR1 SGHRS and CDR2 YFSETQ. Comments on this clone: What this receptor recognizes is not known. Qualities for individual bases were not recorded, and no much larger clone is one base off.

Sequencing of TCR beta CDR3 regions was done on the immunoSEQ platform at survey depth. The QIAamp DNA micro kit was used to extract genomic DNA from every cultured and uncultured CD8+ T cell population. The study's processing was this. Samples with under 5,000 productive reads were excluded, and this exclusion removed 5 of the 75 HIV peptide-stimulated cultures. Sequences were trimmed to CDR3 by a MANAFEST web app, and nonproductive sequences, CDR3s under 5 amino acids, and sequences not starting with C or ending with F/W were removed. For a clonotype to count as antigen-specific, the clonotype had to expand relative to the no-peptide control in at least 2 of 3 replicates at FDR 0.01, and only within one epitope family. In addition, a specific clonotype needed a frequency at least fivefold higher than in wells stimulated with peptides from other epitope families. TCRdb carries this immuneACCESS record with in-frame sequences only. Its versions omit some clonotypes, under half of them owing to an unresolved V gene in the studies checked, with the rest unexplained. V, J and clone size are taken as reported in that table, and D and trimming were inferred from the DNA itself. The sample table lists tens of thousands of clones, roughly 81% of them with a count of one. The top ten clonotypes cover 20% to 30% of the sample.

Study-wide conclusions, independent of this receptor: The Nef KF9 family was recognized by five clonotypes and the HW9 family by one, and no responses to the TAALDMSHF plasma variant were observed. Of the nine antigen-specific TCR beta clonotypes identified, five to seven appeared cross-reactive for autologous or known escape epitope variants. The assay identified only TCR beta chains and indicated proliferation to antigen, not T cell function or cytokine profile.

The chain links TRBV5-1 with TRBJ2-7; the D assignment is uncertain and may be TRBD1 or TRBD2, with 5 bases supporting each. The sequence was obtained from a male donor with HIV. The sequencing sample was made of uncultured baseline CD8+ T cells from peripheral blood mononuclear cells (PBMCs). The DNA sequence is as follows: TGCGCCAGCAGCTTGGTCCGGGGCCACGAGCAGTACTTC. The resulting protein is CASSLVRGHEQYF. Where the CDR3 stops, the reference TRBV5-1 and TRBJ2-7 genes take over; the full variable domain is KAGVTQTPRYLIKTRGQQVTLSCSPISGHRSVSWYQQTPGQGLQFLFEYFSETQRNKGNFPGRFSGRQFSNSRSEMNVSTLELGDSALYLCASSLVRGHEQYFGPGTRLTVT.